The 7 T cell receptor beta chains below were found in one sample sequenced in a study of shared clonotypes between healthy human individuals. Using immunoSEQ multiplex PCR, the repertoire was profiled, and TCRdb retains in-frame clones only, with some absent. The sample yields over a million clones, more than 95% seen once. Sample: naive CD4+ T cells sorted from blood. Documented subset: CD45RA+ positively selected. The source is a man younger than 40 in good health.

The V and J genes are TRBV9 and TRBJ2-5; D gene ambiguous. Per the germline V gene, CDR1 is SGDLS and CDR2 is YYNGEE. The CDR3 totals 15 residues. V gave up 0 bases and J gave up 5 bases, with 14 bases separating them. For the CDR3, the DNA is TGTGCCAGCAGCGTAGGCCCTGGCAGGTGGGAGACCCAGTACTTC. It encodes CASSVGPGRWETQYF.

In its sample, this clone was seen a few times. V gene TRBV5-1 combines with J gene TRBJ2-1; D gene ambiguous. The germline V gene encodes CDR1 SGHRS and CDR2 YFSETQ. CDR3 length: 16 amino acids. Trimming took off 0 bases at V and 0 bases at J, with 10 bases between the two ends. CDR3 nucleotides: TGCGCCAGCAGCTTGGGGCTAGGACCCTCCTACAATGAGCAGTTCTTC. As protein: CASSLGLGPSYNEQFF.

This clone is a singleton in its sample. The chain carries TRBV7-6 and TRBJ1-1; 7 nucleotides match TRBD1. Trimming took 1 base from V and 5 from J; bases not matched to a gene: 4. The CDR3 length is 14 residues. Germline V CDR1 and CDR2: SGHVS, FNYEAQ. This CDR3 is CASSLDRGMTEAFF. In DNA form, the CDR3 reads TGTGCCAGCAGCTTAGACAGGGGAATGACTGAAGCTTTCTTT.

The CDR3 sequence: CATSRVGQGTLNEQYF. DNA for the CDR3: TGTGCCACCAGCAGGGTGGGACAGGGAACTTTGAACGAGCAGTACTTC. The chain uses TRBV15 and TRBJ2-7, with TRBD1 matching over 9 bases. The trim removed 3 bases at V and 5 bases at J, leaving 11 bases unmatched. Germline V CDR1 and CDR2: LNHNV, YYDKDF (reference sequence). CDR3 length: 16 amino acids.

CDR3 sequence: CASSEHLAEQFF. CDR3 bases: TGTGCCAGCAGTGAACATCTAGCCGAGCAGTTCTTC. V gene TRBV2 combines with J gene TRBJ2-1, with D tentatively TRBD2 (5 bases). The CDR3 is 12 amino acids. Trimming removed 2 bases from V and 10 bases from J, with 9 bases in between. Germline values: CDR1 SNHLY, CDR2 FYNNEI.

This rearrangement joins TRBV7-2 to TRBJ2-2; the D is unclear. The CDR3 consists of 13 residues. Trimming took 4 bases from V and 6 from J, leaving 9 bases between them. CDR1 and CDR2 (germline): SGHTA, FQGNSA. CDR3 in amino acids: CASSSTPPGELFF. The DNA of the CDR3 is TGTGCCAGCAGCTCGACACCACCCGGGGAGCTGTTTTTT.

This rearrangement joins TRBV29-1 to TRBJ2-3; D is possibly TRBD2 (6 bases). The CDR3 is 15 amino acids. CDR1 is SQVTM and CDR2 is ANQGSEA in the germline V gene. With 7 bases removed from V and 2 bases from J, the gap between germline ends came to 19 bases. In DNA, the CDR3 is TGCAGCGGCAGAAAGGCGGGGACCCCCACAGATACGCAGTATTTT. Its translation: CSGRKAGTPTDTQYF.